Listed below are T cell receptor beta chains from one sample, sequenced in a study of human T cells and chemical hapten exposure. MiXCR, run by TCRdb on the RACE reads, gives a single entry per CDR3 protein. There are 45,000 or so distinct CDR3 sequences in the sample; around 4.5% occur only once, and 5.8% lies in the top ten. Material: whole blood. These receptors were collected from a human donor in good health. Some clones in this sample may be carry-over from other donors' samples. CDR3s include the opening cysteine and the closing phenylalanine or tryptophan. The D gene is left open where the match is weak. The listing skips clone size in some rows; elsewhere it reads once, few, many or a size class.

v_gene	abundance	j_gene	d_gene	CDR3nt	CDR3aa
TRBV12-3/TRBV12-4	many	TRBJ1-1	-	TGTGCCAGCAGTTTAGGTGGGGGGCGTTTGAACACTGAAGCTTTCTTT	CASSLGGGRLNTEAFF
TRBV30	-	TRBJ1-2	-	TGTGCCTGGAGTGTACACCTTGGAGGCTACACCTTC	CAWSVHLGGYTF
TRBV7-7	many	TRBJ2-1	TRBD2	TGTGCTAGCAGCCCTAGCGGGAGGGCCGGGATGAATGAGCAGTTCTTC	CASSPSGRAGMNEQFF
TRBV2	-	TRBJ1-1	-	TGTGCCAGCAGTGGGGGGCGATTGAACACTGAAGCTTTCTTT	CASSGGRLNTEAFF
TRBV27	-	TRBJ2-7	-	TGTGCCAGCAGTTTAATGGGGGCTGACGAGCAGTACTTC	CASSLMGADEQYF
TRBV6-5	-	TRBJ2-1	-	TGTGCCAGCAGTTACTCGATTTACTATGAGCAGTTCTTC	CASSYSIYYEQFF
TRBV12-3/TRBV12-4	many	TRBJ2-7	TRBD1	TGTGCCAGCATCGGGACAGATAGCTACGAGCAGTACTTC	CASIGTDSYEQYF
TRBV28	-	TRBJ1-4	-	TGTGCCAGCAGTTTAAAGGCAACTAATGAAAAACTGTTTTTT	CASSLKATNEKLFF
TRBV5-1	many	TRBJ2-7	-	TGCGCCAGCAGCAACCAGGGGGGTCACGAGCAGTACTTC	CASSNQGGHEQYF
TRBV6-1	many	TRBJ2-2	TRBD2	TGTGCCAGCAGTGCGACTAGCGTGAACGGGGAGCTGTTTTTT	CASSATSVNGELFF
TRBV28	-	TRBJ1-1	TRBD1	TGTGCCAGCAGTTTAGCCGGGACAGGGAACACTGAAGCTTTCTTT	CASSLAGTGNTEAFF
TRBV4-1	many	TRBJ2-6	-	TGCGCCAGCAGCCAACCAGGGTCGGTGAGGGCTGGGGCCAACGTCCTGACTTTC	CASSQPGSVRAGANVLTF
TRBV5-6	many	TRBJ2-5	-	TGTGCCAGCAGCTCCTTCCAAGAGACCCAGTACTTC	CASSSFQETQYF
TRBV27	-	TRBJ2-3	-	TGTGCCAGCAGTTTCGTTACGGGGGCAGATACGCAGTATTTT	CASSFVTGADTQYF
TRBV20-1	many	TRBJ2-7	TRBD2	TGCAGTGCTCCGGGACTAGCGGGCTCCTACGAGCAGTACTTC	CSAPGLAGSYEQYF
TRBV29-1	many	TRBJ2-7	-	TGCAGCGTTGATGGGGGGCTGAGCGAGCAGTACTTC	CSVDGGLSEQYF
TRBV4-1	-	TRBJ2-5	-	TGCGCCAGCAGCCAGTGGGGGGGCAGGGGTCGGGAGACCCAGTACTTC	CASSQWGGRGRETQYF
TRBV30	-	TRBJ1-1	-	TGTGCCTGGGGGAAGGCTGAAGCTTTCTTT	CAWGKAEAFF
TRBV3-1	many	TRBJ2-1	TRBD2	TGTGCCAGCAGCCCACACTACGGGACTAGCGGGAGTAAGGAGCAGTTCTTC	CASSPHYGTSGSKEQFF
TRBV12-3/TRBV12-4	-	TRBJ1-1	-	TGTGCCAGCAAACGCAGGGAGGGCACTGAAGCTTTCTTT	CASKRREGTEAFF
TRBV5-1	many	TRBJ2-3	TRBD2	TGCGCCAGCAGCTCGGCGGGAGGGCCCACAGATACGCAGTATTTT	CASSSAGGPTDTQYF
TRBV15	-	TRBJ2-5	-	TGTGCCACCAGCAGCTCTCGAGTTCGTGGGACCCAGTACTTC	CATSSSRVRGTQYF
TRBV24-1	many	TRBJ2-1	-	TGTGCCACCAGTGATTCCCAGTTGGAAGCGGCTGAGCAGTTCTTC	CATSDSQLEAAEQFF
TRBV10-3	few	TRBJ2-3	-	TGTGCCATCGGAGCGGAAGCCGCAGATACGCAGTATTTT	CAIGAEAADTQYF
TRBV11-2	many	TRBJ1-3	-	TGTGCCAGCAGCTTAGTCAGAAGCTCTGGAAACACCATATATTTT	CASSLVRSSGNTIYF
TRBV7-2	many	TRBJ2-5	-	TGTGCCAGCAGCTTAGGTATCCAGTACTTC	CASSLGIQYF
TRBV11-2	many	TRBJ2-3	-	TGTGCCAGCAGCTTAGATAGGCGCACAGATACGCAGTATTTT	CASSLDRRTDTQYF
TRBV2	-	TRBJ2-4	-	TGTGCCAGCAGTGAAAAGGCACTAGCTGCCATTCAGTACTTC	CASSEKALAAIQYF
TRBV18	-	TRBJ1-3	-	TGTGCCAGCTCACCCGGGTCAGGCCTTCCGGGGTCTGGAAACACCATATATTTT	CASSPGSGLPGSGNTIYF
TRBV27	many	TRBJ2-3	-	TGTGCCAGCACCGGGCCAGATACGCAGTATTTT	CASTGPDTQYF
TRBV5-6	-	TRBJ1-4	-	TGTGCCAGCAGCTTGGTAGGACGGATTAATGAAAAACTGTTTTTT	CASSLVGRINEKLFF
TRBV4-1	many	TRBJ2-2	-	TGCGCCAGCAGCCAAAAGGGACTCTCGAACACCGGGGAGCTGTTTTTT	CASSQKGLSNTGELFF
TRBV28	-	TRBJ2-7	-	TGTGCCAGCAGTTTCGCCGACACCACCTACGAGCAGTACTTC	CASSFADTTYEQYF
TRBV28	many	TRBJ2-2	TRBD1	TGTGCCAGCAGTTTACCTTCCCCCCTCGACAGGGAATCGTGGGTCGGGGAGCTGTTTTTT	CASSLPSPLDRESWVGELFF
TRBV7-9	many	TRBJ2-3	-	TGTGCCAGCAGCTCCGCTCTAGAATCCCTAGATACGCAGTATTTT	CASSSALESLDTQYF
TRBV25-1	-	TRBJ2-7	TRBD1	TGTGCCAGCGCCTCCTCCGGCCGGGGACAGGGTCCTGACTGCGAGCAGTACTTC	CASASSGRGQGPDCEQYF
TRBV6-5	-	TRBJ2-5	-	TGTGCCAGCAGTTTCGCGGGGTGGGAGACCCAGTACTTC	CASSFAGWETQYF
TRBV10-3	many	TRBJ1-4	TRBD1	TGTGCCATCAGTGGAGACAAGACAGGGGGGAAAGAAAAACTGTTTTTT	CAISGDKTGGKEKLFF
TRBV5-1	few	TRBJ1-1	-	TGCGCCAGCAGCTTGGCCGGGAGGGGAGGATCCACTGAAGCTTTCTTT	CASSLAGRGGSTEAFF
TRBV5-5	many	TRBJ2-6	TRBD1	TGTGCCAGCAGCCCATTAAGGGGACAGACGTCTGGGGCCAACGTCCTGACTTTC	CASSPLRGQTSGANVLTF
TRBV4-1	few	TRBJ1-2	-	TGCGCCAGCAGCCGATATGGACAAAACTATGGCTACACCTTC	CASSRYGQNYGYTF
TRBV28	many	TRBJ1-2	TRBD1	TGTGCCAGCAGTTTGTTAGTGGCGGGACAGGGGTATGGCTACACCTTC	CASSLLVAGQGYGYTF
TRBV7-9	-	TRBJ2-5	-	TGTGCCAGCAGCCTCAGCATAGCTAAAGAGACCCAGTACTTC	CASSLSIAKETQYF
TRBV20-1	-	TRBJ2-7	TRBD2	TGCAGTCCAGTCCTAGCGGGGAGGTCTGTCGGGTGGGAGCAGTACTTC	CSPVLAGRSVGWEQYF
TRBV2	many	TRBJ2-6	-	TGTGCCAGCAGTGAATGGGGCAGGGCGGGGGCCAACGTCCTGACTTTC	CASSEWGRAGANVLTF
TRBV12-3/TRBV12-4	many	TRBJ1-2	-	TGTGCCAGCAGTTTAGGGGGGGGCTTAGGCGGCTACACCTTC	CASSLGGGLGGYTF
TRBV20-1	few	TRBJ2-7	-	TGCAGTACGACGGGGGACTACGAGCAGTACTTC	CSTTGDYEQYF
TRBV18	many	TRBJ2-6	-	TGTGCCAGCTCACGTAGAAGAGAGGCTGGGGCCAACGTCCTGACTTTC	CASSRRREAGANVLTF